These 31 T cell receptor beta chains came from one sample sequenced in a study of shared clonotypes between healthy human individuals. Produced via immunoSEQ multiplex PCR; TCRdb's table is partial and in-frame only. The profile covers 700,000 or so clones, with more than 70% appearing a single time and approximately 1.8% taken by the ten largest. Source material: memory CD4+ T cells sorted from blood. As for subset: CD45RA-negative fraction. The receptors here all came from a woman aged 25 to 39 in good health.

This clone was seen a few times. The J gene is TRBJ1-2, the V gene TRBV29-1; 8 bases agree with TRBD1. This CDR3 contains 12 residues. The trim removed 6 bases at V and 13 bases at J, leaving 13 bases unmatched. CDR1 and CDR2 (germline): SQVTM, ANQGSEA. The CDR3 DNA follows: TGCAGCGTCTCCGGGGGACAGGTGGGAAGCACCTTC. It yields the protein CSVSGGQVGSTF.

This clone has more than one count but fewer than ten. The V call is TRBV30, the J call TRBJ2-3, with TRBD1 matching 7 bases. After removal of 8 bases from V and 6 bases from J, the junction contained 14 bases not matched to a gene. This CDR3 is 14 amino acids long. CDR1 and CDR2 (germline): GTSNPN, SVGIG (reference sequence). The CDR3 region has the DNA TGTGCCGGTAGCTTTGAGGGGGCGGCCGATACGCAGTATTTT. Protein sequence: CAGSFEGAADTQYF.

In the case of this clone: Other DNA sequences in the same sample also yield this CDR3. V usage is TRBV9 and J usage is TRBJ2-1; D might be TRBD2 (6 bases). Trimming took 2 bases from V and 0 from J, leaving 9 bases between them. The CDR3 has 15 residues. Germline assignment: CDR1 SGDLS and CDR2 YYNGEE. The CDR3 protein is CASSVLASSYNEQFF. In nucleotides, the CDR3 is TGTGCCAGCAGCGTTCTAGCGAGCTCCTACAATGAGCAGTTCTTC.

This clone was recorded only once. The chain couples TRBV4-2 to TRBJ2-7, with 9 bases fitting TRBD2. After removal of 4 bases from V and 2 bases from J, the junction contained 15 bases not matched to a gene. From germline, CDR1 is LGHNA and CDR2 YNFKEQ. The CDR3 consists of 18 residues. The CDR3 coding sequence is TGTGCCAGCAGCCCACGCGGGGGGGTAGAGCGGGAGACCTACGAGCAGTACTTC. Translating it yields CASSPRGGVERETYEQYF.

This clone was found a few times. CDR3 region: CASGPLQLTDTQYF. In nucleotides, the CDR3 is TGTGCCAGCGGACCACTCCAGCTCACAGATACGCAGTATTTT. This sequence joins TRBV7-6 and TRBJ2-3; D is unresolved. Germline V gene lookup returns CDR1 SGHVS and CDR2 FNYEAQ. CDR3 length: 14 amino acids. The V gene lost 8 bases and the J gene lost 2 bases, with 14 bases spanning the gap.

The chain couples TRBV18 to TRBJ2-7, with 8 bases aligning to TRBD1. The junction had 12 bases not matched to a gene; V was cut back by 4 bases and J by 4 bases. Germline assignment: CDR1 KGHSH and CDR2 LQKENI. This CDR3 has 16 residues. The CDR3: CASSLLPWDRLYEQYF. CDR3 nucleotides: TGTGCCAGCTCACTACTCCCCTGGGACAGGTTATACGAGCAGTACTTC.

Notes on this clone: Just one base apart from a much larger clone, this may be a read error. The chain joins TRBV13 to TRBJ1-1; the D is unclear. The CDR3 has 13 residues. V dropped 1 base and J dropped 2 bases, with 5 bases sitting between them. From germline, CDR1 is PRHDT and CDR2 FYEKMQ (reference sequence). In DNA, the CDR3 is TGTGCCAGCAGCTTAGAGTCAAACACTGAAGCTTTCTTT. Protein: CASSLESNTEAFF.

This sequence joins TRBV5-1 and TRBJ2-3, with D possibly being TRBD2 (6 bases). Per germline, CDR1 SGHRS and CDR2 YFSETQ. This CDR3 is built from 15 residues. Deletions cut 4 bases from V and 5 bases from J, with 17 bases between. The CDR3, as DNA: TGCGCCAGCAGCCCCTCCCGGACTATAAGAGATACGCAGTATTTT. As protein: CASSPSRTIRDTQYF. The full variable domain, in which reference TRBV5-1 and TRBJ2-3 provide the parts outside the CDR3, is KAGVTQTPRYLIKTRGQQVTLSCSPISGHRSVSWYQQTPGQGLQFLFEYFSETQRNKGNFPGRFSGRQFSNSRSEMNVSTLELGDSALYLCASSPSRTIRDTQYFGPGTRLTVL.

The chain recombines TRBV5-1 with TRBJ2-4, with 7 bases identical to TRBD1. CDR1 SGHRS and CDR2 YFSETQ come from the germline V gene. V was pared by 5 bases and J by 7 bases, with 6 bases of the junction left unmatched. The CDR3 totals 13 residues. In DNA, the CDR3 is TGCGCCAGCAGTCAGGGACAGCTGAACATTCAGTACTTC. It translates to CASSQGQLNIQYF. Complete variable domain (other parts from reference TRBV5-1 and TRBJ2-4): KAGVTQTPRYLIKTRGQQVTLSCSPISGHRSVSWYQQTPGQGLQFLFEYFSETQRNKGNFPGRFSGRQFSNSRSEMNVSTLELGDSALYLCASSQGQLNIQYFGAGTRLSVL.

This clone was observed a few times. The V and J genes are TRBV11-2 and TRBJ2-2, with D tentatively TRBD2 (6 bases). CDR1 and CDR2 from the germline V gene are SGHAT and FQNNGV. The CDR3 loop spans 12 amino acids. The CDR3 bases are TGTGCGTGCGGGAAGAACACCGGGGAGCTGTTTTTT. Translating it yields CACGKNTGELFF. Full variable domain (outside the CDR3, taken from reference TRBV11-2 and TRBJ2-2): EAGVAQSPRYKIIEKRQSVAFWCNPISGHATLYWYQQILGQGPKLLIQFQNNGVVDDSQLPKDRFSAERLKGVDSTLKIQPAKLEDSAVYLCACGKNTGELFFGEGSRLTVL.

The rearrangement links TRBV4-1 to TRBJ1-5; D gene ambiguous. Trimming took 4 bases from V and 10 from J, leaving 17 bases between them. The CDR3 is 14 residues long. Germline V gives CDR1 MGHRA, CDR2 YSYEKL. CDR3 nucleotide sequence: TGCGCCAGCAGCCCGGTCGGGTTATCTCCCCCCCAGCATTTT. Its translation is CASSPVGLSPPQHF.

The chain uses TRBV10-1 and TRBJ2-5, with 9 nucleotides matching TRBD1. With V trimmed by 4 bases and J by 5 bases, 8 bases remained unmatched. The CDR3 contains 15 residues. Germline CDR1 and CDR2: WNHNN and SYGVQD (reference sequence). The CDR3 loop is CASSVGTGTQETQYF. The CDR3 DNA follows: TGCGCCAGCAGTGTAGGGACAGGGACCCAGGAGACCCAGTACTTC.

Remarks on this clone: A far larger clone is just one base off, so this is likely a read error. The V call is TRBV6-5, the J call TRBJ1-5; 8 positions match TRBD1. Losses at the gene ends were 9 bases for V and 2 bases for J; bases not matched to a gene: 3. The CDR3 has 13 amino acids. Germline-derived CDR1 and CDR2 are MNHEY and SVGAGI. CDR3 DNA sequence: TGTGCCAGTGCGGGACAGGGCAATCAGCCCCAGCATTTT. Protein product: CASAGQGNQPQHF.

The chain links TRBV25-1 to TRBJ1-5, with D unclear. Between the trimmed V and J ends, which lost 4 bases and 3 bases, there was a span of 13 bases. This CDR3 has 15 amino acids. CDR1 MGHDK and CDR2 SYGVNS come from the germline V gene. The CDR3 DNA follows: TGTGCCAGCAGTGGGTCGGAATTTACCAATCAGCCCCAGCATTTT. This sequence encodes CASSGSEFTNQPQHF.

CDR3 sequence (DNA): TGTGCCAGCGGCTACGGGGGGGGCCCAGGGGTCCATGAGCAGTTCTTC. It is translated as CASGYGGGPGVHEQFF. This chain uses TRBV28 with TRBJ2-1; 8 positions agree with TRBD2. Trimming took 8 bases from V and 8 from J; bases not matched to a gene: 17. The CDR3 contains 16 residues. Germline CDR1 reads MDHEN; CDR2 reads SYDVKM.

This chain uses TRBV19 with TRBJ2-7; 8 bases line up with TRBD2. This CDR3 comprises 13 residues. CDR1 is LNHDA, CDR2 SQIVND, per germline (reference sequence). With 10 bases clipped from V and 2 bases from J, the junction kept 7 bases outside the gene matches. CDR3 loop: CATGGVYPYEQYF. CDR3 in DNA: TGTGCCACCGGGGGGGTTTATCCCTACGAGCAGTACTTC. Combining the CDR3 with reference TRBV19 and TRBJ2-7 gives the whole variable domain DGGITQSPKYLFRKEGQNVTLSCEQNLNHDAMYWYRQDPGQGLRLIYYSQIVNDFQKGDIAEGYSVSREKKESFPLTVTSAQKNPTAFYLCATGGVYPYEQYFGPGTRLTVT.

The chain is built from TRBV28 and TRBJ1-2; TRBD1 might be the D (6 bases). Germline loops: CDR1 MDHEN, CDR2 SYDVKM. V lost 7 bases and J lost 5, with 14 bases in between. The CDR3 contains 13 residues. In nucleotides, the CDR3 is TGTGCCAGCACCCTCCGGGGGGCTTATGGCTACACCTTC. Its protein is CASTLRGAYGYTF.

V and J are TRBV11-1 and TRBJ2-7; 8 nucleotides line up with TRBD1. After removal of 5 bases from V and 3 bases from J, the junction contained 9 bases not matched to a gene. Per the germline V gene, CDR1 is SGHAT and CDR2 is FQDESV (reference sequence). The CDR3 is made up of 15 amino acids. CDR3 in amino acids: CASSPNGQGIYEQYF. In DNA form, the CDR3 reads TGTGCCAGCAGCCCTAACGGACAGGGCATCTACGAGCAGTACTTC.

To note about this clone: This same CDR3 is encoded by further DNA sequences in the sample. The chain couples TRBV5-1 to TRBJ2-7; 9 nucleotides match TRBD2. This CDR3 has 14 amino acids. The trim removed 2 bases at V and 2 bases at J, leaving 2 bases unmatched. Germline values: CDR1 SGHRS, CDR2 YFSETQ. This CDR3 is CASSLAGGAYEQYF. The CDR3 region has the DNA TGCGCCAGCAGCTTAGCGGGAGGCGCCTACGAGCAGTACTTC. The complete variable domain, with remaining parts taken from reference TRBV5-1 and TRBJ2-7, reads KAGVTQTPRYLIKTRGQQVTLSCSPISGHRSVSWYQQTPGQGLQFLFEYFSETQRNKGNFPGRFSGRQFSNSRSEMNVSTLELGDSALYLCASSLAGGAYEQYFGPGTRLTVT.

In its sample, this clone was seen a few times. The V gene is TRBV18, the J gene TRBJ2-1; D unresolved. Trimming left V 3 bases short and J 9 bases short, with 18 bases between. Germline loops: CDR1 KGHSH, CDR2 LQKENI. This CDR3 region has 15 residues. CDR3 residues: CASSPTADTLGEQFF. CDR3 DNA sequence: TGTGCCAGCTCACCCACAGCAGATACTCTCGGTGAGCAGTTCTTC.

This clone was counted a single time. V usage is TRBV5-1 and J usage is TRBJ2-1; possible D gene TRBD2, 7 bases. The CDR3 sequence is 15 residues long. V was shortened by 4 bases and J by 9 bases, with 20 bases between the two germline ends. Germline V CDR1 and CDR2: SGHRS, YFSETQ. The CDR3 coding sequence is TGCGCCAGCAGCGGGGGGGCAGCCATCGTGGTTGAGCAGTTCTTC. Protein sequence: CASSGGAAIVVEQFF.

The genes are TRBV4-2 and TRBJ1-5, with D perhaps matching TRBD1 (6 bases). V lost 1 base and J lost 0, with 13 bases in between. The CDR3 runs 17 residues. The germline gives CDR1 LGHNA, CDR2 YNFKEQ. CDR3 sequence reads: CASSQVGQSYSNQPQHF. Written as DNA, the CDR3 is TGTGCCAGCAGCCAAGTCGGACAGTCATATAGCAATCAGCCCCAGCATTTT.

The chain employs TRBV14 and TRBJ1-1, with unresolved D. The CDR3 contains 15 residues. Trimming removed 2 bases at V and 4 bases at J, with 14 bases between. In germline, CDR1 is SGHDN, CDR2 FVKESK. The CDR3 bases are TGTGCCAGCAGCCAACCTACCGGGCAAGTCACTGAAGCTTTCTTT. This sequence encodes CASSQPTGQVTEAFF. Combining the CDR3 with reference TRBV14 and TRBJ1-1 gives the whole variable domain EAGVTQFPSHSVIEKGQTVTLRCDPISGHDNLYWYRRVMGKEIKFLLHFVKESKQDESGMPNNRFLAERTGGTYSTLKVQPAELEDSGVYFCASSQPTGQVTEAFFGQGTRLTVV.

The rearrangement links TRBV2 to TRBJ2-2; D call uncertain. In germline, CDR1 is SNHLY, CDR2 FYNNEI. The length of the CDR3 is 18 residues. V lost 8 bases and J 0 bases, leaving 22 bases between the germline ends. The CDR3 nucleotides read TGTGCCAGCGAGAGACTGGATAGAGTCAACGCGAACACCGGGGAGCTGTTTTTT. Translating gives CASERLDRVNANTGELFF.

The chain employs TRBV5-4 and TRBJ2-3; 8 bases are a match to TRBD2. Looked up from germline, CDR1 is SGHNT and CDR2 is YYREEE (reference sequence). This CDR3 is built from 13 residues. V shed 10 bases, J shed 3 bases, and the junction held 7 bases outside the gene matches. The CDR3 nucleotides read TGTGCCTGCGGGCGGGAGGATACAGATACGCAGTATTTT. Translated, it gives CACGREDTDTQYF.

This rearrangement joins TRBV7-2 to TRBJ2-7; D gene unclear. The germline V gene has CDR1 SGHTA and CDR2 FQGNSA. Trimming pared 2 bases from V and 2 bases from J, leaving 10 bases between. CDR3 length: 14 residues. This chain's CDR3 is CASSLNPGPYEQYF. CDR3 nucleotide sequence: TGTGCCAGCAGCTTAAACCCGGGTCCCTACGAGCAGTACTTC.

The chain joins TRBV6-6 to TRBJ2-7; 7 positions match TRBD2. J gave up 9 bases and V 4 bases, and 6 bases lay outside the gene matches. From germline, CDR1 is MNHNY and CDR2 SVGAGI (reference sequence). The CDR3 has 12 residues. As DNA, the CDR3 is TGTGCCAGCAGTTCGCCAAGCGGGACGCAGTACTTC. It translates to CASSSPSGTQYF.

This clone was found a few times. This may come from a read error, since a much larger clone is one base off. Other DNA sequences in the sample encode the same CDR3. V usage is TRBV5-1 and J usage is TRBJ2-3; 8 positions match TRBD1. The CDR3 extends over 16 amino acids. CDR1 and CDR2 from the germline V gene are SGHRS and YFSETQ. V trimming: 2 bases; J trimming: 0 bases; junction bases outside the gene matches: 5. The CDR3 sequence: CASSLGQGASTDTQYF. The CDR3 nucleotides are TGCGCCAGCAGCTTAGGACAGGGAGCCAGCACAGATACGCAGTATTTT. Complete variable domain (other parts from reference TRBV5-1 and TRBJ2-3): KAGVTQTPRYLIKTRGQQVTLSCSPISGHRSVSWYQQTPGQGLQFLFEYFSETQRNKGNFPGRFSGRQFSNSRSEMNVSTLELGDSALYLCASSLGQGASTDTQYFGPGTRLTVL.

In regard to this clone: A much larger clone lies one base from this, so it may be a read error. The J gene is TRBJ2-7, the V gene TRBV7-6; D is ambiguous. CDR3 length: 12 residues. Germline V gene lookup returns CDR1 SGHVS and CDR2 FNYEAQ. Trimming shortened V by 1 base and J by 3 bases, and 4 bases separated the two germline ends. For the CDR3, the DNA is TGTGCCAGCAGCTTAGTCGGCTACGAGCAGTACTTC. Translation: CASSLVGYEQYF.

The CDR3 DNA sequence: TGTGCCAGCAGCCCCGGGAGGCGCTCCTACAATGAGCAGTTCTTC. Encoded protein: CASSPGRRSYNEQFF. The V gene is TRBV7-7, the J gene TRBJ2-1; 7 nucleotides agree with TRBD2. The CDR3 loop spans 15 amino acids. The germline V gene has CDR1 SSHAT and CDR2 FNYEAQ (reference sequence). V shed 5 bases, J shed 0 bases, and the junction held 4 bases outside the gene matches.

V usage is TRBV27 and J usage is TRBJ2-1; D unclear. The CDR3 consists of 13 residues. V lost 2 bases, J lost 7 bases, and 9 bases lay in between. Germline V gene data show CDR1 as MNHEY and CDR2 as SMNVEV (reference sequence). The chain's CDR3 is CASSLGLLNEQFF. As DNA, the CDR3 is TGTGCCAGCAGTTTAGGGCTATTGAATGAGCAGTTCTTC.